The following is a T cell receptor (beta chain) sequence with its context. Which antigen it targets is not known. The germline gene is not matched at one end of the junction; a read error may be the cause. Graves' hyperthyroidism was defined as stable when no progression to ophthalmopathy occurred over 18 months of follow-up. The hyperthyroidism patients were between 18 and 65 years old and newly diagnosed, with a disease duration of less than 2 months. The study excluded patients with uncontrolled infections, other autoimmune diseases, pregnancy or lactation. Clinical symptoms, serum thyroxine and TRAb, thyroid ultrasound, and orbital computed tomography formed the basis for the diagnoses. PBMCs were isolated from roughly 10 ml of fresh peripheral blood by Ficoll-Paque density gradient centrifugation. Trizol reagent was used to extract total RNA, and RNA quality was then checked on an Agilent 2100 Bioanalyzer.

CDR1 WSHSY and CDR2 SAAADI were looked up in the germline V gene. From cysteine to phenylalanine, the CDR3 is 16 amino acids long. The read is trimmed to its CDR3 DNA, 48 bases read in frame from base 1. This entry belongs to a study of T cells in Graves' hyperthyroidism and ophthalmopathy (dated by TCRdb to the late 2010s). Regarding the complete study: Peripheral blood samples were taken at initial diagnosis, before any treatment was given. The paper describes TCR Vbeta CDR3 sequencing of about 140 peripheral blood samples, made up of about 41 ophthalmopathy patients, around 78 hyperthyroidism patients and 17 progressor patients. To identify TCR V-J signatures that set the groups apart, the researchers used a discovery cohort of 100 or so patients, made up of 40 to 45 with Graves' ophthalmopathy and some 58 with stable Graves' hyperthyroidism. After blood sampling, hyperthyroidism patients were treated with methimazole at a starting dose of 30 mg daily, and ophthalmopathy patients were treated with high-dose intravenous methylprednisolone. An independent validation cohort of 18 to 20 hyperthyroidism patients and 17 patients who later progressed to ophthalmopathy tested prospective prediction of ophthalmopathy. In six Graves' hyperthyroidism patients, the study also compared T-cell repertoires from thyroid tissue with T-cell repertoires from blood. For training and testing, the 110 or so patients in the discovery cohort were randomly divided in a 7:3 ratio.

The TCR beta CDR3 regions were amplified from RNA transcripts. A first-round RT-PCR of the TCR CDR3 used the HTBI primer set with the Qiagen OneStep RT-PCR kit. A second multiplex PCR round built the libraries, followed by size selection and purification. Paired-end sequencing of the libraries was performed with 100 bp reads on an Illumina HiSeq2000. The study's own analysis went as follows. SOAPnuke was used to process the raw data, throwing out any read that contained adapters or uncalled bases, had a mean Phred below 15, or lacked an exact constant-primer or identifier match. COPE v1.2.5 was used to merge the high-quality paired reads, and each unique nucleotide sequence was defined as a clonotype. MiTCR v1.1 was used to align clonotypes to the IMGT TRBV, TRBD and TRBJ reference segments. Only V-J combinations with frequency above 0.0001, covering 99% to 99.2% of repertoires, were analysed. A TCS score was defined as the ratio between F50 (clonal expansion) and ExV (chaos), using BLOSUM62-based TCRdist between CDR3 peptides within each V-J. Welch's t-statistics and random forest reduced 500 to 650 V-J features to under 15, which were used in a naive Bayes classifier (R e1071). Using fastp at Q25 and MiXCR, TCRdb reprocessed the public reads and kept productive beta chains. Rows with a matching CDR3 protein are joined into one entry that keeps the most common DNA and genes. These V and J calls rely on TCRdb rather than the paper's analysis. This sample is represented by approximately 400,000 distinct CDR3 sequences; 15% to 20% of them were singletons. The ten largest make up approximately 4% of the sample.

Beyond this particular receptor, the publication reports: Most expanded thyroid clonotypes (frequency above 0.001) were also detected in blood, a finding suggesting that blood repertoires may reflect thyroid immune responses. Sample size was not statistically predetermined, and investigators were not blinded to group allocation. Ophthalmopathy was separated from stable hyperthyroidism by a 13 V-J signature model, with around 90% sensitivity and just over 81% specificity obtained in cross-validation and 80%/75% obtained in testing. In validation, the model predicted progression to ophthalmopathy a median of roughly six months before onset, with approximately 71% sensitivity and around 76% specificity.

This TCR came from a woman aged 18-29 years with Graves' hyperthyroidism. The sample comprised blood. Recombination connected TRBV10-2 to TRBJ1-2, with the D gene call left open. The nucleotide sequence reads as follows: TGTGTCTGCAACGAGGTCCTGAATTGGATCTCGAGTGGCTACACCTTC. Its protein product is CVCNEVLNWISSGYTF.